The entry below describes one T cell receptor beta chain. Authors' data handling: Nucleated cell number was recorded as an estimate derived from reference gene primer amplification. TCRdb's table, derived via immunoSEQ multiplex PCR, lists solely in-frame clones and lacks some. V, J and clone size are those of that table, while D and trimming were read from the DNA. The sample has about 260,000 clones, around 90% seen once. Adults between about 18 and 89 years of age took part from 20 to 25 US areas. Participants' reported clinical history set cohort assignment. The CDR3 loop spans 15 amino acids. The junction had 9 bases not matched to a gene; V was cut back by 3 bases and J by 10 bases. Looked up from germline, CDR1 is SGHTA and CDR2 is FQGTGA. This sample is drawn from a study of blood T cell repertoires in COVID-19. Study at large: Sources were T cells, B-cell-depleted T cells, or PBMCs; the material itself was cDNA or gDNA.

The chain recombines TRBV7-3 with TRBJ2-1, with 10 nucleotides matching TRBD2. The source of this sequence is a woman aged 50 to 60 who had recovered from COVID-19. Sample: PBMCs or T cells enriched from blood (not recorded which). This chain's CDR3 is CASSLLLAGAGEQFF. As DNA, the CDR3 is TGTGCCAGCAGCTTGTTGCTAGCGGGAGCTGGCGAGCAGTTCTTC.